Listed here are 22 T cell receptor beta chains from one sample, sequenced in a study of neurological immune-mediated disorders (dated 2019 in TCRdb). To prepare the library, 5' RACE was applied. Sequencing took place on an Illumina HiSeq 2500. The public sequencing data were trimmed at Q25 with fastp and processed into clonotypes with MiXCR by TCRdb, which kept only in-frame beta chains. Each record represents a unique CDR3 protein, reported with the most common genes and DNA among its rows. In this sample the table shows 40,000 to 50,000 distinct CDR3 sequences, roughly 2.5% of which occur a single time. About 12% of the sample is held by the ten biggest clonotypes. The sample consisted of PBMCs. The receptor set was obtained from a man aged 25 to 40 with multiple sclerosis.

This clonotype was seen many times. V usage is TRBV18 and J usage is TRBJ2-3, with 10 bases fitting TRBD1. CDR1 and CDR2 (germline): KGHSH, LQKENI. This CDR3 has 15 residues. J gave up 2 bases and V 4 bases, and 3 bases lay outside the gene matches. This CDR3 is CASSLRQGATDTQYF. As DNA, the CDR3 is TGTGCCAGCTCACTTCGACAGGGGGCCACAGATACGCAGTATTTT.

In its sample, this clonotype was seen many times. The rearrangement links TRBV5-1 to TRBJ1-2, with D unresolved. The V gene's germline CDR1 is SGHRS and CDR2 YFSETQ. Trimming cost V 0 bases and J 8 bases, with 11 bases left between them. CDR3 length equals 13 residues. The CDR3 sequence is CASSLVQIDGYTF. The CDR3 DNA is TGCGCCAGCAGCTTGGTTCAGATTGACGGCTACACCTTC.

This clonotype has ten or more counts. This chain joins TRBV12-3 or TRBV12-4 and TRBJ2-2; D uncertain. Trimming removed 2 bases from V and 0 bases from J, with 4 bases in between. The CDR3 runs to 14 residues. CDR3 nucleotides: TGTGCCAGCAGTTTATCCGCGAACACCGGGGAGCTGTTTTTT. Its protein product is CASSLSANTGELFF.

This clonotype was seen at least ten times. The V and J genes are TRBV6-2 or TRBV6-3 and TRBJ2-2; 7 nucleotides agree with TRBD1. The CDR3 has 14 amino acids. CDR1 MNHEY and CDR2 SVGEGT come from the germline V gene. V gave up 7 bases and J gave up 4 bases; unmatched junction bases: 6. The CDR3: CASNPTGPTGELFF. Written as DNA, the CDR3 is TGTGCCAGCAACCCGACAGGGCCCACCGGGGAGCTGTTTTTT.

This sequence joins TRBV12-3 or TRBV12-4 and TRBJ2-7; D uncertain. V lost 2 bases and J lost 6, with 14 bases in between. The CDR3 sequence is 14 residues long. The DNA for the CDR3 is TGTGCCAGCAGTTTAAACCCCGCGTCCGCCGAGCAGTACTTC. It encodes CASSLNPASAEQYF.

This clonotype was counted a few times. The rearrangement joins TRBV19 to TRBJ2-7; D is ambiguous. V lost 5 bases to trimming and J lost 2 bases, with 13 bases between them. The CDR3 spans 14 residues. CDR1 and CDR2 from the germline V gene are LNHDA and SQIVND (reference sequence). CDR3 sequence (DNA): TGTGCCAGTAGTTTCGGACCGACCCCCTACGAGCAGTACTTC. Protein: CASSFGPTPYEQYF.

This clonotype was found many times. This chain connects TRBV5-1 to TRBJ2-5; TRBD2 is a possible D gene (6 bases). The V end lost 1 base, the J end lost 1 base, and 11 bases lay between the germline ends. The germline gives CDR1 SGHRS, CDR2 YFSETQ. The CDR3 has 15 amino acids. The CDR3 region has the DNA TGCGCCAGCAGCTTGACCGGGGACTCCCAAGAGACCCAGTACTTC. It codes for CASSLTGDSQETQYF.

This clonotype was detected ten times or more. The rearrangement joins TRBV2 to TRBJ2-1; D is unresolved. Trimming stripped 8 bases from V and 3 bases from J, with 8 bases between. This CDR3 is built from 12 residues. The V gene's germline CDR1 is SNHLY and CDR2 FYNNEI. The CDR3 region is CASVLVYNEQFF. The CDR3 nucleotides read TGTGCCAGCGTCCTAGTCTACAATGAGCAGTTCTTC.

This clonotype occurred many times. V gene TRBV7-2 combines with J gene TRBJ1-4, with D uncertain. Germline values: CDR1 SGHTA, CDR2 FQGNSA. The CDR3 extends over 16 amino acids. With 5 bases removed from V and 3 bases from J, the gap between germline ends came to 16 bases. CDR3 nucleotide sequence: TGTGCCAGCAGCCGTAACCCCGGGTTGGCTAATGAAAAACTGTTTTTT. It translates to CASSRNPGLANEKLFF.

This clonotype was seen many times. The chain carries TRBV9 and TRBJ1-1; D remains ambiguous. The V and J ends lost 0 bases and 7 bases respectively, with 16 bases between them. This CDR3 comprises 15 residues. Germline V gene data show CDR1 as SGDLS and CDR2 as YYNGEE. The CDR3 nucleotides are TGTGCCAGCAGCGTAGGGGTCGGGGATTATGGTGAAGCTTTCTTT. As protein: CASSVGVGDYGEAFF. The entire variable domain, with the rest obtained from reference TRBV9 and TRBJ1-1, is as follows: DSGVTQTPKHLITATGQRVTLRCSPRSGDLSVYWYQQSLDQGLQFLIQYYNGEERAKGNILERFSAQQFPDLHSELNLSSLELGDSALYFCASSVGVGDYGEAFFGQGTRLTVV.

The table lists this clonotype with many counts. The V call is TRBV27, the J call TRBJ1-4, with TRBD1 matching over 11 bases. CDR3 size: 15 residues. The germline gives CDR1 MNHEY, CDR2 SMNVEV (reference sequence). With 10 bases clipped from V and 7 bases from J, the junction kept 11 bases outside the gene matches. This chain's CDR3 is CATRSAGTGGEKLFF. The CDR3 DNA is TGTGCCACCAGATCCGCCGGGACAGGGGGTGAAAAACTGTTTTTT. Variable domain in full (rest from reference TRBV27 and TRBJ1-4): EAQVTQNPRYLITVTGKKLTVTCSQNMNHEYMSWYRQDPGLGLRQIYYSMNVEVTDKGDVPEGYKVSRKEKRNFPLILESPSPNQTSLYFCATRSAGTGGEKLFFGSGTQLSVL.

This clonotype was found many times. V gene TRBV4-1 combines with J gene TRBJ1-4; D uncertain. The CDR3 loop spans 15 amino acids. Trimming pared 0 bases from V and 7 bases from J, leaving 12 bases between. Germline lookup yields CDR1 MGHRA and CDR2 YSYEKL. This CDR3 is CASSQDKGGAEKLFF. The CDR3, as DNA: TGCGCCAGCAGCCAAGATAAAGGCGGCGCTGAAAAACTGTTTTTT.

This clonotype was found many times. CDR3 in DNA: TGTGCCAGCAGTGAACGGTTGCTAGCGGGGGCTGATACGCAGTATTTT. Translated, it gives CASSERLLAGADTQYF. The chain has TRBV2 and TRBJ2-3; 10 nucleotides align to TRBD2. The V gene end was trimmed by 2 bases and the J gene end by 6 bases; junction bases not matched to a gene: 8. CDR1 SNHLY and CDR2 FYNNEI come from the germline V gene. The CDR3 contains 16 residues.

This clonotype was seen many times. The genes are TRBV5-1 and TRBJ2-7, with D perhaps matching TRBD2 (6 bases). Per germline, CDR1 SGHRS and CDR2 YFSETQ. The CDR3 is made up of 13 amino acids. V gave up 6 bases and J gave up 7 bases, with 17 bases separating them. The CDR3, as DNA: TGCGCCAGCACCTTAGCGGCCTCGGGTGAGCAGTACTTC. Protein sequence: CASTLAASGEQYF.

This clonotype was seen many times. This rearrangement joins TRBV28 to TRBJ1-1; no clear D gene. The V and J ends lost 8 bases and 1 base respectively, with 11 bases between them. CDR1 and CDR2 (germline): MDHEN, SYDVKM. The CDR3 spans 13 residues. CDR3 nucleotide sequence: TGTGCCAGCTGTTGGAGCGCGAACACTGAAGCTTTCTTT. Translating gives CASCWSANTEAFF. Variable domain in full (rest from reference TRBV28 and TRBJ1-1): DVKVTQSSRYLVKRTGEKVFLECVQDMDHENMFWYRQDPGLGLRLIYFSYDVKMKEKGDIPEGYSVSREKKERFSLILESASTNQTSMYLCASCWSANTEAFFGQGTRLTVV.

This clonotype was detected many times. The chain recombines TRBV20-1 with TRBJ2-1; 11 positions agree with TRBD2. Trimming cost V 6 bases and J 0 bases; bases outside gene matches: 7. The CDR3 is made up of 16 amino acids. Germline CDR1 and CDR2: DFQATT and SNEGSKA (reference sequence). The CDR3 sequence is CSALRLAGTSYNEQFF. The CDR3 DNA reads TGCAGTGCCCTGAGACTAGCGGGAACCTCCTACAATGAGCAGTTCTTC.

This clonotype showed up many times. V and J are TRBV7-2 and TRBJ1-2; TRBD1 matches 8 bases. Germline V gene data show CDR1 as SGHTA and CDR2 as FQGNSA. The V and J ends lost 3 bases and 5 bases, in that order; junction bases with no gene match: 8. The CDR3 covers 15 residues. CDR3 DNA: TGTGCCAGCAGCTTGCAGGGGGCACCGGGGTATGGCTACACCTTC. Protein product: CASSLQGAPGYGYTF.

This clonotype was found many times. The V gene is TRBV7-3, the J gene TRBJ2-3; D might be TRBD1 (6 bases). The CDR3 totals 16 residues. CDR1 and CDR2 (germline): SGHTA, FQGTGA. The V gene lost 0 bases and the J gene lost 2 bases, with 12 bases spanning the gap. The CDR3 spells CASSLTGQTYTDTQYF. Written as DNA, the CDR3 is TGTGCCAGCAGCTTAACCGGACAGACCTACACAGATACGCAGTATTTT. The full variable domain, rest sourced from reference TRBV7-3 and TRBJ2-3, is GAGVSQTPSNKVTEKGKYVELRCDPISGHTALYWYRQSLGQGPEFLIYFQGTGAADDSGLPNDRFFAVRPEGSVSTLKIQRTERGDSAVYLCASSLTGQTYTDTQYFGPGTRLTVL.

Many counts were recorded for this clonotype. V usage is TRBV25-1 and J usage is TRBJ1-2, with unresolved D. Trimming pared 5 bases from V and 2 bases from J, leaving 6 bases between. CDR3 length equals 12 residues. Germline-derived CDR1 and CDR2 are MGHDK and SYGVNS. CDR3 DNA sequence: TGTGCCAGCAGTCCAGGAAACTATGGCTACACCTTC. This translates into CASSPGNYGYTF.

This clonotype was found many times. The chain carries TRBV9 and TRBJ1-6; D not resolved. The V and J ends lost 0 bases and 8 bases respectively, with 6 bases between them. CDR3 length equals 13 residues. Germline loops: CDR1 SGDLS, CDR2 YYNGEE. CDR3 nucleotide sequence: TGTGCCAGCAGCGTAGATCCGGATTCACCCCTCCACTTT. It encodes CASSVDPDSPLHF.

This clonotype came up many times. DNA of the CDR3: TGCAGTGCTAGAGATCCCAGCGGGGGGGCCGCAGATACGCAGTATTTT. Translated: CSARDPSGGAADTQYF. This chain uses TRBV20-1 with TRBJ2-3, with 10 bases matching TRBD2. Trimming removed 0 bases from V and 4 bases from J; junction bases left unmatched: 7. The CDR3 spans 16 residues. Germline V gene sequence: CDR1 DFQATT, CDR2 SNEGSKA (reference sequence).

This clonotype has ten or more counts. The V call is TRBV29-1, the J call TRBJ2-1; the D is unclear. The germline V gene encodes CDR1 SQVTM and CDR2 ANQGSEA. The CDR3 spans 13 residues. Trimming pared 3 bases from V and 5 bases from J, leaving 11 bases between. Written as DNA, the CDR3 is TGCAGCGTTGAGGGAAGTTTAGACAATGAGCAGTTCTTC. Encoded protein: CSVEGSLDNEQFF.